This entry is about one T cell receptor (beta chain). Per the original methods: Scientists estimated how many nucleated cells there were by amplifying reference gene primers. Sequencing was performed with immunoSEQ multiplex PCR; in TCRdb, only in-frame clones are kept and a portion is missing. The V and J calls and clone size were taken over from that table, and D and trimming were inferred from the DNA. The table includes approximately 200,000 clones, approximately 84% detected once. The entry originates in a study of blood T cell repertoires in COVID-19. Across the study: Researchers got acute and convalescent COVID-19 samples from the United States, Italy and Spain. T cells, B-cell-depleted T cells, or PBMCs supplied cDNA or gDNA.

The CDR3 contains 16 residues. Germline lookup yields CDR1 SGDLS and CDR2 YYNGEE. The V and J ends lost 0 bases and 2 bases respectively, with 13 bases between them. Sequenced: peripheral blood. This receptor was obtained from a woman aged 25 to 39 who had recovered from COVID-19. The chain has TRBV9 and TRBJ2-3; D may be TRBD1 (5 bases). The CDR3 region is CASSVGAGRITDTQYF. The CDR3 DNA sequence: TGTGCCAGCAGCGTAGGGGCAGGGCGGATCACAGATACGCAGTATTTT.